Sequencing of this TCR beta chain was carried out in a study of cytomegalovirus exposure and HLA in healthy donors. Both 60 Vbeta primers and 13 Jbeta primers went into the PCR. Measured with immunoSEQ multiplex PCR; TCRdb has only the in-frame clones, and not every one. Of 120,000 to 150,000 clones in the sample, 82% were seen once. The source of this sequence is a man aged 18 to 30 in good health and CMV-seropositive. The sample was PBMCs.

CDR3 sequence (DNA): TGTGCCAGCAGGCTGGGACAGGGGAGTACTGAAGCTTTCTTT. It is translated as CASRLGQGSTEAFF. The V call is TRBV2, the J call TRBJ1-1; 10 positions agree with TRBD1. This CDR3 spans 14 amino acids. V lost 6 bases to trimming and J lost 5 bases; unmatched junction nucleotides: 6. In germline, CDR1 is SNHLY, CDR2 FYNNEI. The whole variable domain, filled in from reference TRBV2 and TRBJ1-1, reads EPEVTQTPSHQVTQMGQEVILRCVPISNHLYFYWYRQILGQKVEFLVSFYNNEISEKSEIFDDQFSVERPDGSNFTLKIRSTKLEDSAMYFCASRLGQGSTEAFFGQGTRLTVV.